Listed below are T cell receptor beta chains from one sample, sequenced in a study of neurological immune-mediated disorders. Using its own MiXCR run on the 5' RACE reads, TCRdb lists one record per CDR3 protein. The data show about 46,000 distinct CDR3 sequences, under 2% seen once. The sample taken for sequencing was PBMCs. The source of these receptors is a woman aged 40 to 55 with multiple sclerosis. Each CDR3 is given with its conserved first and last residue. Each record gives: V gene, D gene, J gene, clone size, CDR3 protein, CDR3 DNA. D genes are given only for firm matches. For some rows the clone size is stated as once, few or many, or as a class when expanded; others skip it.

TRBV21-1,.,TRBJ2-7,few,CASSNRDKGAYEQYF,TGTGCCAGCAGCAACCGGGACAAGGGGGCCTACGAGCAGTACTTC
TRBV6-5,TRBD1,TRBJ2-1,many,CASSYRGQGEGQFF,TGTGCCAGCAGTTACCGTGGACAGGGGGAAGGGCAGTTCTTC
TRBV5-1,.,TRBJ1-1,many,CASSPVTIRDTEAFF,TGCGCCAGCAGCCCGGTGACGATCAGGGACACTGAAGCTTTCTTT
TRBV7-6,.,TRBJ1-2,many,CASSSGDIGGYTF,TGTGCCAGCAGCTCGGGGGACATCGGGGGCTACACCTTC
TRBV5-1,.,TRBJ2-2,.,CASSAGVTGELFF,TGCGCCAGCAGTGCAGGGGTCACCGGGGAGCTGTTTTTT
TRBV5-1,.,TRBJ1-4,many,CASSLARQNPEKLFF,TGCGCCAGCAGCTTGGCCCGGCAGAATCCTGAAAAACTGTTTTTT
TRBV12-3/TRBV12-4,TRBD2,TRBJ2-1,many,CASSSLAGGEQFF,TGTGCCAGCAGTTCATTAGCGGGGGGGGAGCAGTTCTTC
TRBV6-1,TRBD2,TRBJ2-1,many,CASSEDSGYRAEQFF,TGTGCCAGCAGTGAAGATAGCGGGTATCGGGCTGAGCAGTTCTTC
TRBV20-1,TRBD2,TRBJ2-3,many,CSRGLAGDTDTQYF,TGCAGCCGGGGACTAGCGGGGGACACAGATACGCAGTATTTT
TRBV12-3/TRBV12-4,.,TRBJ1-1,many,CASSLAPGRTEAFF,TGTGCCAGCAGTTTAGCGCCGGGGCGCACTGAAGCTTTCTTT
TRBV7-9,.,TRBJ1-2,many,CASSSLGTSGYTF,TGTGCCAGCAGCTCCTTGGGGACTAGCGGCTACACCTTC
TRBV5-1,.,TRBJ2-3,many,CASSAWDRTDTQYF,TGCGCCAGCAGCGCCTGGGACCGCACAGATACGCAGTATTTT
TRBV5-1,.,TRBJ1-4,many,CASSLDGSPVATNEKLFF,TGCGCCAGCAGCTTGGACGGCTCCCCGGTCGCAACTAATGAAAAACTGTTTTTT
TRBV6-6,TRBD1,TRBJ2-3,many,CASSLVRGPTDTQYF,TGTGCCAGCAGTTTGGTCAGGGGGCCCACAGATACGCAGTATTTT
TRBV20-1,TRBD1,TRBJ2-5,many,CSASRQGAPRETQYF,TGCAGTGCTAGCCGACAGGGGGCGCCCCGCGAGACCCAGTACTTC
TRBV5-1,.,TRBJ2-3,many,CASSLAWGDTQYF,TGCGCCAGCAGCTTGGCCTGGGGAGATACGCAGTATTTT
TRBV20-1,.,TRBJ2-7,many,CSAREDSYEQYF,TGCAGTGCTAGAGAGGACAGCTACGAGCAGTACTTC
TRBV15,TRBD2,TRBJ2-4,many,CATGDSTSVGNIQYF,TGTGCCACCGGAGACTCGACTAGCGTTGGAAACATTCAGTACTTC
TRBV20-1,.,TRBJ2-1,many,CSAPSGTGASEQFF,TGCAGTGCCCCTAGCGGGACAGGGGCAAGTGAGCAGTTCTTC
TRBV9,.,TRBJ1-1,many,CASSRALNTEAFF,TGTGCCAGCAGCCGGGCATTGAACACTGAAGCTTTCTTT
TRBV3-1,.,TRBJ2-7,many,CASSQEFRDEQYF,TGTGCCAGCAGCCAAGAGTTTAGGGACGAGCAGTACTTC
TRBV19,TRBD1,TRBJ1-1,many,CASSDRGYTEAFF,TGTGCCAGTTCGGACAGGGGTTATACTGAAGCTTTCTTT
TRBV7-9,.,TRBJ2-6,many,CASSPSGANVLTF,TGTGCCAGCAGCCCCTCGGGGGCCAACGTCCTGACTTTC
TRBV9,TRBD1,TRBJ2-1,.,CASGGGTGFYNEQFF,TGTGCCAGCGGAGGGGGGACAGGATTCTACAATGAGCAGTTCTTC
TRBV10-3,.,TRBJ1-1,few,CATRRLGTEAFF,TGTGCCACCAGGAGATTGGGAACTGAAGCTTTCTTT
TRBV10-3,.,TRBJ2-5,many,CAISEGGPVETQYF,TGTGCCATCAGTGAGGGAGGGCCGGTAGAGACCCAGTACTTC
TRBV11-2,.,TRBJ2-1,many,CASSLKSLALPFF,TGTGCCAGCAGCTTAAAGTCCCTAGCGCTGCCGTTCTTC
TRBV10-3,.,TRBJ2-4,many,CAISETAGAKNIQYF,TGTGCCATCAGTGAAACGGCAGGGGCCAAAAACATTCAGTACTTC
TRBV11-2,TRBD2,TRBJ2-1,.,CASSQSPPGLMIGNNEQFF,TGTGCCAGCAGTCAGTCACCTCCGGGACTAATGATTGGGAACAATGAGCAGTTCTTC
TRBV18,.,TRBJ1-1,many,CASSPSAGINTEAFF,TGTGCCAGCTCACCGTCGGCCGGAATTAACACTGAAGCTTTCTTT
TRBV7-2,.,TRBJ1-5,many,CASSLVWDQPQHF,TGTGCCAGCAGCTTAGTCTGGGATCAGCCCCAGCATTTT
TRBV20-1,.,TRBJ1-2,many,CSARVQGGGYTF,TGCAGTGCTAGAGTTCAGGGCGGTGGCTACACCTTC
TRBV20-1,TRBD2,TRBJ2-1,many,CSAVSGGLYNEQFF,TGCAGTGCTGTTAGCGGGGGCCTATACAATGAGCAGTTCTTC
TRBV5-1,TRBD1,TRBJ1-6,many,CASSGGQGLNSPLHF,TGCGCCAGCAGCGGTGGACAGGGACTTAATTCACCCCTCCACTTT
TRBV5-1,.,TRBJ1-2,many,CASSLAGVSDSTWGNGYTF,TGCGCCAGCAGCTTGGCCGGCGTCAGCGATTCGACCTGGGGGAATGGCTACACCTTC
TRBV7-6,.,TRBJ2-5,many,CASSLGIGILETQYF,TGTGCCAGCAGCTTGGGTATCGGAATTTTGGAGACCCAGTACTTC
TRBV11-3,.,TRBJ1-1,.,CASSLDGGKAFF,TGTGCCAGCAGCCTCGACGGAGGAAAAGCTTTCTTT
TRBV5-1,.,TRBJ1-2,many,CASSLAAGEVGYTF,TGCGCCAGCAGCTTGGCCGCCGGGGAAGTTGGCTACACCTTC